This T cell receptor (beta chain) appears in the sequencing data of a study of T cell repertoires in cytomegalovirus infection. Background on the study: Both recently identified HLA-C-restricted and well-studied HLA-B-restricted CMV epitopes were used in the study. General study findings and limits: Using cumulative public TCR beta family frequency, the authors identified those who carried CMV together with the relevant HLA. The ex vivo response was dominated by HLA-C-restricted CMV-specific TCR beta clonotypes.

TCRdb processed the reads anew with MiXCR; each CDR3 protein has one entry. Of roughly 80,000 distinct CDR3 sequences in the sample, roughly 37% were seen once. The CDR3 runs to 14 residues. Trimming took 2 bases from V and 4 from J, leaving 11 bases between them. The germline V gene has CDR1 MNHNS and CDR2 SASEGT. About this clonotype itself: What it binds is unknown.

The V call is TRBV6-1, the J call TRBJ1-2, with D uncertain. The source of this sequence is a human donor in good health (CMV status not recorded). Some clones in this sample may be carry-over from other donors' samples. The starting material was CD8+ T cells from cultured PBMCs, obtained from culture after CMV antigen stimulation. In nucleotides, the CDR3 is TGTGCCAGCAGTGAAAGAGTCCGGGGCTATGGCTACACCTTC. Translated, it gives CASSERVRGYGYTF.